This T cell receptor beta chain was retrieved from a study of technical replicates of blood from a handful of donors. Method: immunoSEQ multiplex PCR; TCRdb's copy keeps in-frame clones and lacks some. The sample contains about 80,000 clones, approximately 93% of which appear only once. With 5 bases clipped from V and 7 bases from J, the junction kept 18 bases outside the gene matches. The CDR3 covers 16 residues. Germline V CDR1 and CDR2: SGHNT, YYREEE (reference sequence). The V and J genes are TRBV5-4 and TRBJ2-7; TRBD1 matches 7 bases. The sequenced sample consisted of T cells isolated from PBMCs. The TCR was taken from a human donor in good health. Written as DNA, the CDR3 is TGTGCCAGCAGGTCAACAGGGGCGCAACCTCCCGGGGAGCAGTACTTC. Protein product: CASRSTGAQPPGEQYF.